One sample yielded the 24 T cell receptor beta chains listed below, sequenced in a study of cytomegalovirus exposure and HLA in healthy donors. Only in-frame clones appear in the TCRdb table, and some are missing; sequencing was by immunoSEQ multiplex PCR. Of 150,000 to 200,000 clones listed, 96% were seen once; the top ten hold approximately 1%. Source material: PBMCs. The receptors were gathered from a woman under 30 in good health and CMV-seronegative.

This chain connects TRBV5-1 to TRBJ2-5; perhaps TRBD1 as D (5 bases). The CDR3 is made up of 15 amino acids. V lost 0 bases and J 4 bases, leaving 13 bases between the germline ends. Germline CDR1 and CDR2: SGHRS and YFSETQ. The CDR3 spells CASSLVQAGVETQYF. The DNA of the CDR3 is TGCGCCAGCAGCTTGGTACAGGCAGGTGTAGAGACCCAGTACTTC.

The gene calls are TRBV7-8 and TRBJ1-3; no clear D. Germline values: CDR1 SGHVS, CDR2 FQNEAQ. The V and J ends lost 3 bases and 0 bases respectively, with 6 bases between them. The CDR3 loop spans 14 amino acids. The CDR3 sequence is CASSFVSSGNTIYF. CDR3 nucleotide sequence: TGTGCCAGCAGCTTCGTGAGCTCTGGAAACACCATATATTTT.

The chain combines TRBV7-9 with TRBJ1-2, with a weak D call TRBD1 (6 bases). V lost 3 bases, J lost 4 bases, and 15 bases lay in between. CDR1 and CDR2 (germline): SEHNR, FQNEAQ (reference sequence). The CDR3 length is 15 residues. The CDR3 bases are TGTGCCAGCAGCTTCCCTCGAGGACAGAGCTATGGCTACACCTTC. Its translation is CASSFPRGQSYGYTF. Looking up the rest from reference TRBV7-9 and TRBJ1-2 gives the full variable domain: DTGVSQNPRHKITKRGQNVTFRCDPISEHNRLYWYRQTLGQGPEFLTYFQNEAQLEKSRLLSDRFSAERPKGSFSTLEIQRTEQGDSAMYLCASSFPRGQSYGYTFGSGTRLTVV.

This chain links TRBV4-1 with TRBJ1-2, with 11 bases that match TRBD1. Germline lookup yields CDR1 MGHRA and CDR2 YSYEKL. V lost 0 bases and J lost 7; bases outside the gene matches: 7. The CDR3 consists of 16 residues. CDR3 sequence (DNA): TGCGCCAGCAGCCAAGATGGAGGACAGGGGGCCGGTGGCTACACCTTC. Encoded protein: CASSQDGGQGAGGYTF.

The V and J genes are TRBV5-5 and TRBJ1-2; 9 bases are a match to TRBD1. Germline V lookup: CDR1 SGHKS, CDR2 YYEKEE (reference sequence). After removal of 5 bases from V and 8 bases from J, the junction contained 13 bases not matched to a gene. This CDR3 spans 15 amino acids. CDR3 residues: CASRVPGQGAYGYTF. CDR3 in DNA: TGTGCCAGCAGGGTGCCGGGACAGGGAGCGTACGGCTACACCTTC.

The chain employs TRBV2 and TRBJ1-2, with a tentative D call TRBD1 (6 bases). Germline V lookup: CDR1 SNHLY, CDR2 FYNNEI. V lost 2 bases and J lost 4, with 8 bases in between. The CDR3 runs 13 residues. The DNA of the CDR3 is TGTGCCAGCAGTGAATACAGGGCCTATGGCTACACCTTC. Amino acids: CASSEYRAYGYTF.

The chain is built from TRBV6-1 and TRBJ1-5; D possibly corresponds to TRBD1 (6 bases). V lost 1 base and J 0 bases, leaving 10 bases between the germline ends. This CDR3 has 16 amino acids. Germline assignment: CDR1 MNHNS and CDR2 SASEGT. CDR3 coding DNA: TGTGCCAGCAGTGAAGATGCAGGGGATAGCAATCAGCCCCAGCATTTT. It translates to CASSEDAGDSNQPQHF.

V gene TRBV5-1 combines with J gene TRBJ2-4; D gene uncertain. CDR3 size: 15 residues. V was trimmed by 0 bases and J by 2 bases, leaving 9 bases between them. Germline loops: CDR1 SGHRS, CDR2 YFSETQ. The DNA of the CDR3 is TGCGCCAGCAGCTTGGACGGTAACCCCAAAAACATTCAGTACTTC. Protein: CASSLDGNPKNIQYF.

V usage is TRBV27 and J usage is TRBJ2-7; tentative D call: TRBD1 (6 bases). Germline CDR1 is MNHEY and CDR2 is SMNVEV (reference sequence). The CDR3 covers 16 residues. Trimming cost V 2 bases and J 0 bases, with 14 bases left between them. In DNA form, the CDR3 reads TGTGCCAGCAGTTTAACGGGACACGGGCCCTCCTACGAGCAGTACTTC. It translates to CASSLTGHGPSYEQYF.

V is TRBV7-2 and J is TRBJ1-4; 9 nucleotides line up with TRBD1. This CDR3 is built from 15 residues. Germline loops: CDR1 SGHTA, CDR2 FQGNSA. V dropped 6 bases and J dropped 4; count of bases not matched to a gene: 6. CDR3 amino acids: CASSSTGGRNEKLFF. The CDR3 bases are TGTGCCAGCAGTTCAACAGGGGGCCGTAATGAAAAACTGTTTTTT.

The rearrangement links TRBV9 to TRBJ2-3, with 10 bases aligning to TRBD2. This CDR3 is 18 amino acids long. CDR1 SGDLS and CDR2 YYNGEE come from the germline V gene. V lost 0 bases to trimming and J lost 2 bases; unmatched junction nucleotides: 9. CDR3 protein: CASSVGSWLAGDTDTQYF. The DNA of the CDR3 is TGTGCCAGCAGCGTAGGATCTTGGCTAGCGGGGGACACAGATACGCAGTATTTT.

This rearrangement joins TRBV11-3 to TRBJ2-7; no firm D call. CDR3 length equals 13 residues. V gave up 5 bases and J gave up 6 bases, with 14 bases separating them. Germline V lookup: CDR1 SGHNT, CDR2 YENEEA. The CDR3 loop reads CASSPMESLEQYF. The CDR3 DNA is TGTGCCAGCAGCCCCATGGAGAGTCTCGAGCAGTACTTC.

The rearrangement uses TRBV6-5 and TRBJ1-4, with 7 bases fitting TRBD1. The CDR3 runs 16 residues. Germline CDR1 is MNHEY and CDR2 is SVGAGI. V was clipped by 4 bases and J by 8 bases; unmatched bases: 13. This CDR3 is CASSSQTGGGREKLFF. CDR3 in DNA: TGTGCCAGCAGTTCCCAAACAGGAGGGGGCCGAGAAAAACTGTTTTTT.

This sequence joins TRBV18 and TRBJ2-5, with D possibly being TRBD2 (5 bases). The CDR3 spans 15 residues. From germline, CDR1 is KGHSH and CDR2 LQKENI. The V end was cut by 2 bases, the J end by 0 bases, with 10 bases between. This chain's CDR3 is CASSPERTYQETQYF. Here the CDR3 DNA reads TGTGCCAGCTCACCAGAGCGGACGTACCAAGAGACCCAGTACTTC.

CDR3 sequence reads: CASSARGHTEAFF. Here the CDR3 DNA reads TGCGCCAGCAGTGCCAGGGGGCACACTGAAGCTTTCTTT. The chain carries TRBV10-1 and TRBJ1-1; TRBD1 matches at 8 bases. CDR3 length equals 13 residues. After removal of 4 bases from V and 3 bases from J, the junction contained 1 base not matched to a gene. CDR1 is WNHNN and CDR2 is SYGVQD in the germline V gene (reference sequence).

This clone appeared once. The chain employs TRBV5-1 and TRBJ2-3; possible D gene TRBD1, 6 bases. V lost 0 bases and J lost 15, with 11 bases in between. There are 11 residues in the CDR3. The germline V gene encodes CDR1 SGHRS and CDR2 YFSETQ. The CDR3 sequence is CASSLEGTHYF. The CDR3 nucleotides read TGCGCCAGCAGCTTGGAAGGGACACACTATTTT.

This chain uses TRBV5-1 with TRBJ2-3, with 14 bases lining up with TRBD2. J gave up 2 bases and V 5 bases, and 10 bases lay outside the gene matches. Germline lookup yields CDR1 SGHRS and CDR2 YFSETQ. The CDR3 is 18 residues long. Here the CDR3 DNA reads TGCGCCAGCAGAAAAGGACTAGCGGGGGGAATAAACACAGATACGCAGTATTTT. Its translation is CASRKGLAGGINTDTQYF.

This clone was observed a single time. This chain joins TRBV5-8 and TRBJ1-5, with D possibly being TRBD1 (6 bases). The germline V gene has CDR1 SGHTS and CDR2 YDEGEE. V lost 4 bases to trimming and J lost 0 bases, with 11 bases between them. This CDR3 is built from 15 residues. Here the CDR3 reads CASSPGVFSNQPQHF. In DNA form, the CDR3 reads TGTGCCAGCAGCCCAGGGGTCTTTAGCAATCAGCCCCAGCATTTT.

V usage is TRBV30 and J usage is TRBJ2-3, with TRBD2 identical over 12 bases. The germline CDR1 and CDR2 sequences are GTSNPN and SVGIG (reference sequence). The CDR3 contains 14 residues. V lost 8 bases, J lost 6 bases, and 9 bases stayed unmatched. The CDR3 loop reads CAGKTSGGWDTQYF. The CDR3 coding sequence is TGTGCCGGGAAAACTAGCGGGGGGTGGGATACGCAGTATTTT.

The chain carries TRBV7-3 and TRBJ2-2, with D maybe TRBD2 (6 bases). The CDR3 is 18 amino acids. The germline V and J ends were trimmed by 1 base and 2 bases, with 17 bases remaining between them. Germline lookup yields CDR1 SGHTA and CDR2 FQGTGA. The chain's CDR3 is CASSLIPGVKGNTGELFF. DNA of the CDR3: TGTGCCAGCAGCTTAATCCCGGGGGTTAAAGGAAACACCGGGGAGCTGTTTTTT.

The chain carries TRBV2 and TRBJ2-7; 7 bases are a match to TRBD1. Germline V lookup: CDR1 SNHLY, CDR2 FYNNEI. With V trimmed by 4 bases and J by 6 bases, 9 bases remained unmatched. The length of the CDR3 is 14 residues. CDR3 coding DNA: TGTGCCAGCAGTGCTGAGACAGGGTATCTCGAGCAGTACTTC. Its translation: CASSAETGYLEQYF. Supplemented by reference TRBV2 and TRBJ2-7, the full variable domain reads EPEVTQTPSHQVTQMGQEVILRCVPISNHLYFYWYRQILGQKVEFLVSFYNNEISEKSEIFDDQFSVERPDGSNFTLKIRSTKLEDSAMYFCASSAETGYLEQYFGPGTRLTVT.

This clone is a singleton in its sample. This sequence joins TRBV2 and TRBJ2-1; 8 nucleotides agree with TRBD2. The CDR3 consists of 16 residues. J gave up 5 bases and V 6 bases, and 12 bases lay outside the gene matches. Germline V CDR1 and CDR2: SNHLY, FYNNEI. The CDR3 DNA reads TGTGCCAGCAGCTTAGTCGGGGGGGCGGGAAACAATGAGCAGTTCTTC. Its protein is CASSLVGGAGNNEQFF.

V is TRBV30 and J is TRBJ1-1, with no clear D. Germline V gives CDR1 GTSNPN, CDR2 SVGIG (reference sequence). V lost 8 bases and J lost 5, with 12 bases in between. The length of the CDR3 is 11 residues. CDR3 bases: TGTGCCGGACGCCGGGATACTGAAGCTTTCTTT. Amino acid sequence: CAGRRDTEAFF. The variable domain in full, completed from reference TRBV30 and TRBJ1-1, reads SQTIHQWPATLVQPVGSPLSLECTVEGTSNPNLYWYRQAAGRGLQLLFYSVGIGQISSEVPQNLSASRPQDRQFILSSKKLLLSDSGFYLCAGRRDTEAFFGQGTRLTVV.

The genes are TRBV5-8 and TRBJ2-3; D unclear. This CDR3 has 15 amino acids. The V gene's germline CDR1 is SGHTS and CDR2 YDEGEE. V shed 0 bases and J shed 6 bases, with 14 bases lying between them. The CDR3 sequence: CASSLGQSAEDTQYF. DNA for the CDR3: TGTGCCAGCAGCTTGGGACAATCAGCAGAGGATACGCAGTATTTT.